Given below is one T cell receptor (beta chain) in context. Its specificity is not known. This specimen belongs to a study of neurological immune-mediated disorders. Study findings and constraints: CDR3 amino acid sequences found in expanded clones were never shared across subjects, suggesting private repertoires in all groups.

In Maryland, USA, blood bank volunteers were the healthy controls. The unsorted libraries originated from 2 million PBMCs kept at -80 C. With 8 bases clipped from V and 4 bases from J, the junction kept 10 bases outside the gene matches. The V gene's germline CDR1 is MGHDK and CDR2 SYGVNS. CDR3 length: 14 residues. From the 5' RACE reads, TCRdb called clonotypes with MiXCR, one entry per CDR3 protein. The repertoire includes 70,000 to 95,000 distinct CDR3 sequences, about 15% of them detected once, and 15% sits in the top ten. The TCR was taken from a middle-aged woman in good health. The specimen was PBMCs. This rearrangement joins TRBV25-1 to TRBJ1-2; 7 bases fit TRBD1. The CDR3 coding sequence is TGTGCCAGCCTACCCGAGGGGACAGCCTATGGCTACACCTTC. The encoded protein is CASLPEGTAYGYTF.